Each of the 20 T cell receptor beta chains below was sequenced from the same sample in a study of cytomegalovirus exposure and HLA in healthy donors. Primers: 60 Vbeta forward and 13 Jbeta reverse. Profiling relied on immunoSEQ multiplex PCR, and the TCRdb table lists in-frame clones only, not all of them. This sample yields under 90,000 clones, of which more than 70% are seen a single time; roughly 2% belongs to the top ten. The sample consisted of PBMCs. The source is a middle-aged man in good health and CMV-seronegative.

J is TRBJ1-5 and V is TRBV4-1; 7 bases fit TRBD1. V lost 1 base to trimming and J lost 0 bases; unmatched junction nucleotides: 3. The CDR3 is 16 residues long. Germline CDR1 is MGHRA and CDR2 is YSYEKL. CDR3 in amino acids: CASSQGDSYSNQPQHF. CDR3 sequence (DNA): TGCGCCAGCAGCCAAGGGGACAGTTATAGCAATCAGCCCCAGCATTTT.

The table lists this clone with a count of one. This chain uses TRBV7-9 with TRBJ2-1; TRBD2 matches 10 bases. The CDR3 is 15 residues long. With V trimmed by 7 bases and J by 6 bases, 9 bases remained unmatched. Germline assignment: CDR1 SEHNR and CDR2 FQNEAQ (reference sequence). The CDR3 DNA reads as TGTGCCAGCAACGACCTGGGACTAGCGACCAATGAGCAGTTCTTC. This encodes CASNDLGLATNEQFF.

The chain uses TRBV7-3 and TRBJ2-5; a possible D gene is TRBD1 (6 bases). Between the trimmed V and J ends, which lost 4 bases and 5 bases, there was a span of 17 bases. Germline CDR1 SGHTA, CDR2 FQGTGA. The length of the CDR3 is 15 residues. The chain's CDR3 is CASSCDRFSGETQYF. The DNA of the CDR3 is TGTGCCAGCAGCTGCGACAGGTTCTCAGGGGAGACCCAGTACTTC.

The chain couples TRBV6-5 to TRBJ1-2; perhaps TRBD1 as D (5 bases). The V and J ends lost 0 bases and 7 bases respectively, with 15 bases between them. CDR1 is MNHEY and CDR2 is SVGAGI in the germline V gene. There are 15 residues in the CDR3. CDR3 coding DNA: TGTGCCAGCAGTTACTCGGGGGAGGGTTGGTTTGGCTACACCTTC. Its protein product is CASSYSGEGWFGYTF.

The V gene is TRBV30, the J gene TRBJ1-3; 7 positions agree with TRBD1. CDR3 length equals 15 residues. Germline V lookup: CDR1 GTSNPN, CDR2 SVGIG (reference sequence). The V segment lost 4 bases and the J segment 0 bases; nucleotides outside the gene matches: 6. The CDR3 reads CAWTTGPYSGNTIYF. The CDR3 nucleotides read TGTGCCTGGACGACAGGGCCCTACTCTGGAAACACCATATATTTT.

The chain recombines TRBV2 with TRBJ2-7; D unresolved. Trimming left V 1 base short and J 3 bases short, with 10 bases between. Germline V gene data show CDR1 as SNHLY and CDR2 as FYNNEI. The CDR3 runs to 14 residues. The CDR3 is CASSEDLDLYEQYF. The CDR3 DNA reads as TGTGCCAGCAGTGAAGATCTAGATCTCTACGAGCAGTACTTC.

CDR3 DNA: TGTGCCAGCAGTGACAGGGTCCGCTACACCTTC. As protein: CASSDRVRYTF. The rearrangement joins TRBV28 to TRBJ1-2, with 7 bases identical to TRBD1. The CDR3 consists of 11 residues. V was clipped by 5 bases and J by 9 bases; unmatched bases: 3. Per germline, CDR1 MDHEN and CDR2 SYDVKM.

This clone appeared once. V is TRBV15 and J is TRBJ2-7, with 11 bases lining up with TRBD1. With V trimmed by 5 bases and J by 6 bases, 9 bases remained unmatched. The V gene's germline CDR1 is LNHNV and CDR2 YYDKDF (reference sequence). CDR3 length: 15 residues. The CDR3 loop is CATSPFPGQGGEQYF. The CDR3 DNA reads as TGTGCCACCAGCCCCTTCCCGGGACAGGGGGGCGAGCAGTACTTC.

This CDR3 reads CASSQADTIYF. The CDR3 DNA is TGTGCCAGCAGTCAAGCCGACACCATATATTTT. The chain couples TRBV25-1 to TRBJ1-3, with D hard to call. The CDR3 is 11 amino acids. Germline V gene data show CDR1 as MGHDK and CDR2 as SYGVNS. V shed 5 bases and J shed 8 bases, with 7 bases lying between them. The full variable domain, rest sourced from reference TRBV25-1 and TRBJ1-3, is EADIYQTPRYLVIGTGKKITLECSQTMGHDKMYWYQQDPGMELHLIHYSYGVNSTEKGDLSSESTVSRIRTEHFPLTLESARPSHTSQYLCASSQADTIYFGEGSWLTVV.

V is TRBV10-2 and J is TRBJ1-1; 10 bases match TRBD1. V was pared by 4 bases and J by 5 bases, with 4 bases of the junction left unmatched. CDR1 and CDR2 (germline): WSHSY, SAAADI. CDR3 length equals 14 residues. The CDR3 is CASSGTGGETEAFF. The CDR3 DNA follows: TGCGCCAGCAGTGGGACAGGGGGAGAGACTGAAGCTTTCTTT.

This sequence joins TRBV6-5 and TRBJ2-7; D is perhaps TRBD1 (6 bases). Deletions cut 2 bases from V and 0 bases from J, with 11 bases between. The CDR3 spans 15 residues. Germline V gene data show CDR1 as MNHEY and CDR2 as SVGAGI. The CDR3 here is CASSYQGFSSYEQYF. The CDR3 DNA is TGTGCCAGCAGTTACCAGGGGTTTAGCTCCTACGAGCAGTACTTC.

This clone was picked up one time. This chain uses TRBV4-1 with TRBJ1-1; 7 bases match TRBD1. The CDR3 is made up of 14 amino acids. The V gene end was trimmed by 5 bases and the J gene end by 4 bases; junction bases not matched to a gene: 7. Germline CDR1 is MGHRA and CDR2 is YSYEKL. CDR3 in amino acids: CASSKQGRATEAFF. CDR3 DNA: TGCGCCAGCAGCAAACAGGGGAGAGCCACTGAAGCTTTCTTT.

This clone was seen only a few times. The chain recombines TRBV11-3 with TRBJ2-1; 7 bases align to TRBD1. The CDR3 has 12 amino acids. After removal of 8 bases from V and 8 bases from J, the junction contained 6 bases not matched to a gene. The V gene's germline CDR1 is SGHNT and CDR2 YENEEA. CDR3 protein: CASAKGADEQFF. CDR3 coding DNA: TGTGCCAGCGCCAAGGGGGCAGATGAGCAGTTCTTC.

This clone was counted between two and nine times. The rearrangement links TRBV6-5 to TRBJ1-5, with a possible D match to TRBD1 (5 bases). The germline CDR1 and CDR2 sequences are MNHEY and SVGAGI. This CDR3 spans 13 amino acids. V was clipped by 6 bases and J by 3 bases, with 9 bases between them. The CDR3 nucleotides are TGTGCCAGCAGGCAGACAGTCAATCAGCCCCAGCATTTT. Protein product: CASRQTVNQPQHF.

In the case of this clone: One end of the junction varies from germline; a read error may be responsible. This sequence joins TRBV20-1 and TRBJ1-1, with 8 bases that match TRBD1. Per germline, CDR1 DFQATT and CDR2 SNEGSKA (reference sequence). The CDR3 extends over 11 amino acids. The CDR3 loop reads CSARETGVAFF. Written as DNA, the CDR3 is TGCAGTGCTCGAGAGACAGGGGTAGCTTTCTTT.

The chain couples TRBV19 to TRBJ1-1; D uncertain. The V end was cut by 7 bases, the J end by 4 bases, with 13 bases between. The CDR3 loop spans 13 amino acids. CDR1 and CDR2 (germline): LNHDA, SQIVND (reference sequence). The CDR3 DNA reads as TGTGCCAGTAAGAGTCTTGGGAGCACTGAAGCTTTCTTT. Translation gives CASKSLGSTEAFF.

The rearrangement links TRBV29-1 to TRBJ2-4, with TRBD1 matching over 8 bases. CDR1 and CDR2 (germline): SQVTM, ANQGSEA. V lost 6 bases and J lost 7; bases outside the gene matches: 2. The length of the CDR3 is 11 residues. CDR3 DNA sequence: TGCAGCGTGCACAGGGGGAACATTCAGTACTTC. This translates into CSVHRGNIQYF.

This chain links TRBV28 with TRBJ1-5; 7 nucleotides align to TRBD1. Trimming cost V 5 bases and J 1 base; bases outside gene matches: 8. This CDR3 region has 16 residues. The germline CDR1 and CDR2 sequences are MDHEN and SYDVKM. The DNA of the CDR3 is TGTGCCAGCAGTAGCCGGGCAGGGGGAAGCAATCAGCCCCAGCATTTT. Translated: CASSSRAGGSNQPQHF.

The genes are TRBV9 and TRBJ2-2; D remains ambiguous. The CDR3 covers 16 residues. V was shortened by 0 bases and J by 3 bases, with 12 bases between the two germline ends. The germline V gene encodes CDR1 SGDLS and CDR2 YYNGEE. CDR3 residues: CASSVESLADTGELFF. In DNA, the CDR3 is TGTGCCAGCAGCGTAGAATCCCTGGCGGACACCGGGGAGCTGTTTTTT.

The sample holds a few counts of this clone. This rearrangement joins TRBV18 to TRBJ1-6; D may be TRBD1 (6 bases). V dropped 3 bases and J dropped 2 bases, with 8 bases sitting between them. The CDR3 sequence is 15 residues long. The germline gives CDR1 KGHSH, CDR2 LQKENI. The CDR3 sequence is CASSPGTTYNSPLHF. CDR3 DNA sequence: TGTGCCAGCTCACCTGGGACAACCTATAATTCACCCCTCCACTTT. Full variable domain (outside the CDR3, taken from reference TRBV18 and TRBJ1-6): NAGVMQNPRHLVRRRGQEARLRCSPMKGHSHVYWYRQLPEEGLKFMVYLQKENIIDESGMPKERFSAEFPKEGPSILRIQQVVRGDSAAYFCASSPGTTYNSPLHFGNGTRLTVT.